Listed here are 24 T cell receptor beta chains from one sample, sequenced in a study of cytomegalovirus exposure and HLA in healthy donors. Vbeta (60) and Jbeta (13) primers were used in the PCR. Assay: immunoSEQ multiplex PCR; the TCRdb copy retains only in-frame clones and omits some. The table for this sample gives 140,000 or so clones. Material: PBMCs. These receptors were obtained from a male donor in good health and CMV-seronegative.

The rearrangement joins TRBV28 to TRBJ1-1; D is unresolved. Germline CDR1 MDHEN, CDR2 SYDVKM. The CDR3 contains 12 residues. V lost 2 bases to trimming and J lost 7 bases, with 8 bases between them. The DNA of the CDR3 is TGTGCCAGCAGTTTAGCTCCGGGTGAAGCTTTCTTT. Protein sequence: CASSLAPGEAFF.

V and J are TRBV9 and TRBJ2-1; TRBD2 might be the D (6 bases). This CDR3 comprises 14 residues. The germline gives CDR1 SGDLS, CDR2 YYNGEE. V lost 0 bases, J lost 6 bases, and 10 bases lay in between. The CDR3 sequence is CASSVAGVGNEQFF. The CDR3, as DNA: TGTGCCAGCAGCGTAGCGGGGGTCGGCAATGAGCAGTTCTTC. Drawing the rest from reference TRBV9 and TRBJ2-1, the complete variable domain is DSGVTQTPKHLITATGQRVTLRCSPRSGDLSVYWYQQSLDQGLQFLIQYYNGEERAKGNILERFSAQQFPDLHSELNLSSLELGDSALYFCASSVAGVGNEQFFGPGTRLTVL.

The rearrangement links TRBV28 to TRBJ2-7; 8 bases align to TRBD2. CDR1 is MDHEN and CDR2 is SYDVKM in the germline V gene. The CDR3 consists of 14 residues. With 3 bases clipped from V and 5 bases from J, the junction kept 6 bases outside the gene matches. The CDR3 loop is CASSFRLGGDEQYF. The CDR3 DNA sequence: TGTGCCAGCAGTTTCCGCCTCGGGGGGGACGAGCAGTACTTC.

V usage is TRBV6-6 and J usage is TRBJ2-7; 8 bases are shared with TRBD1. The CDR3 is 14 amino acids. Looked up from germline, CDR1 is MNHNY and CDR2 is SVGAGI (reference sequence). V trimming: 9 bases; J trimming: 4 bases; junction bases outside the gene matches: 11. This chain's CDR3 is CASTPGQVGYEQYF. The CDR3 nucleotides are TGTGCCAGTACACCGGGACAGGTGGGATACGAGCAGTACTTC.

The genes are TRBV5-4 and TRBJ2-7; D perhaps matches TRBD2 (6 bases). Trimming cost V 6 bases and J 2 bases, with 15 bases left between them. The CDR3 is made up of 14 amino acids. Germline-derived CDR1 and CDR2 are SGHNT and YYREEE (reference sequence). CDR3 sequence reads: CASTPWGDPYEQYF. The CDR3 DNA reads TGTGCCAGCACCCCGTGGGGGGATCCCTACGAGCAGTACTTC.

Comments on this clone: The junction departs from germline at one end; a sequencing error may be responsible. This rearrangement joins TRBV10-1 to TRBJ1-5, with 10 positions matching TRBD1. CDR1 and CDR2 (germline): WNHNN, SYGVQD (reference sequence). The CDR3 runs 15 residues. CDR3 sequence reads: CASSEWDRGRQPQHF. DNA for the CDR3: TGCGCCAGTAGTGAATGGGACAGGGGTAGGCAGCCCCAGCATTTT.

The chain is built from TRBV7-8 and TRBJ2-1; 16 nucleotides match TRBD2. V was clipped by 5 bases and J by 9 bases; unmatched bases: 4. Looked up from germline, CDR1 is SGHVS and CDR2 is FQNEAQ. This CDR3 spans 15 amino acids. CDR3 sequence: CASSGTSGRAGEQFF. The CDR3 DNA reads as TGTGCCAGCAGCGGGACTAGCGGGAGGGCAGGTGAGCAGTTCTTC.

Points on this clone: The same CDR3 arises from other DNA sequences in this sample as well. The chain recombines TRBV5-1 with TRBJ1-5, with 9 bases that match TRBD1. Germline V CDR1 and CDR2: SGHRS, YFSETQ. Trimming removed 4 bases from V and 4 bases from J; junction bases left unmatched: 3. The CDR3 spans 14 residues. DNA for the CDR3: TGCGCCAGCAGCACGGGACAGGGAAATCAGCCCCAGCATTTT. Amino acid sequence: CASSTGQGNQPQHF.

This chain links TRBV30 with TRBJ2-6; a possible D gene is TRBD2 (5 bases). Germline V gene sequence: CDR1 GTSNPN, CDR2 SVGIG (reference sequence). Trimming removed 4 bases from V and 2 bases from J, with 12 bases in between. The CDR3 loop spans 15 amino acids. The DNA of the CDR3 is TGTGCCTGGATGAGGGTTCTACCTGGGGCCAACGTCCTGACTTTC. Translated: CAWMRVLPGANVLTF.

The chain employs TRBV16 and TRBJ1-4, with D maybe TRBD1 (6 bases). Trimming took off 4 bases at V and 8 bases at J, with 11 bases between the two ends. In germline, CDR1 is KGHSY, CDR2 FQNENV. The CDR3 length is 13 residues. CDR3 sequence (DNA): TGTGCCAGCAGCCGGGCAGGGGAAGAAAAACTGTTTTTT. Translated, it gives CASSRAGEEKLFF.

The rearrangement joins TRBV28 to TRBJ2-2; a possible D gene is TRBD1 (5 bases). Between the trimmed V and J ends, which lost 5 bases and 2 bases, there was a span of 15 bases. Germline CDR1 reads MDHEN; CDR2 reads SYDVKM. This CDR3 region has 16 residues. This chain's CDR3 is CASSGALTINTGELFF. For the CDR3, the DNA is TGTGCCAGCAGTGGGGCCCTAACAATTAACACCGGGGAGCTGTTTTTT.

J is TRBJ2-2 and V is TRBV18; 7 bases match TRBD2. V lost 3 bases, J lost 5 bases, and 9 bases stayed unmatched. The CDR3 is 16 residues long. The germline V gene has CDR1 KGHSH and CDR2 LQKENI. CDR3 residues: CASSPPAGLLTGELFF. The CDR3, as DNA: TGTGCCAGCTCACCCCCAGCGGGGCTTCTTACCGGGGAGCTGTTTTTT.

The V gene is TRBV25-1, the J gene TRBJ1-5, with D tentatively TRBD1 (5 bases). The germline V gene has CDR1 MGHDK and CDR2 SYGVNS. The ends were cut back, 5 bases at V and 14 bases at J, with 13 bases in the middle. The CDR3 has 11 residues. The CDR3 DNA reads TGTGCCAGCAGTATGGGGGGTTTCAAGCATTTT. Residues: CASSMGGFKHF.

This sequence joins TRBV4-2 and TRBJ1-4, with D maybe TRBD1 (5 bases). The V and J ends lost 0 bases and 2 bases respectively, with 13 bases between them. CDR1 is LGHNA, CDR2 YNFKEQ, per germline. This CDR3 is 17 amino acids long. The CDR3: CASSQDLRGATNEKLFF. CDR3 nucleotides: TGTGCCAGCAGCCAAGATCTTAGGGGCGCGACTAATGAAAAACTGTTTTTT.

CDR3 DNA: TGCGCCAGCAGCCGGGGGGAAGCGGGAGTCAATGAGCAGTTCTTC. Protein sequence: CASSRGEAGVNEQFF. The chain joins TRBV4-1 to TRBJ2-1, with 8 nucleotides matching TRBD2. The CDR3 has 15 amino acids. V dropped 4 bases and J dropped 6; count of bases not matched to a gene: 8. Germline V gene sequence: CDR1 MGHRA, CDR2 YSYEKL.

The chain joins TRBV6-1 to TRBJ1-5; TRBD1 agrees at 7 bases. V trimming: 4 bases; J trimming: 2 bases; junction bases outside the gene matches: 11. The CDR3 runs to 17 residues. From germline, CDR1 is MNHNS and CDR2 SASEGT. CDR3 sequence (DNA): TGTGCCAGCAGTGGACTGAACAGGGGAAGAGGCAATCAGCCCCAGCATTTT. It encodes CASSGLNRGRGNQPQHF.

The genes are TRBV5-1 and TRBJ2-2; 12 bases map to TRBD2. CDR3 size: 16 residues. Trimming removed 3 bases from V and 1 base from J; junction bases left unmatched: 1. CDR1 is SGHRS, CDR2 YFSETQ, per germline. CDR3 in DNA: TGCGCCAGCAGCTCGGGACTAGCGGGGAACACCGGGGAGCTGTTTTTT. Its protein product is CASSSGLAGNTGELFF.

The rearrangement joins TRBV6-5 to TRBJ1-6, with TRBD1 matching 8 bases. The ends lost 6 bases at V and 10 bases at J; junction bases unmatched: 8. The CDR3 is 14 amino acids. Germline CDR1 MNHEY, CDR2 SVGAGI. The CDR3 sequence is CASSPGQGRSPLHF. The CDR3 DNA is TGTGCCAGCAGCCCCGGACAGGGAAGATCACCCCTCCACTTT.

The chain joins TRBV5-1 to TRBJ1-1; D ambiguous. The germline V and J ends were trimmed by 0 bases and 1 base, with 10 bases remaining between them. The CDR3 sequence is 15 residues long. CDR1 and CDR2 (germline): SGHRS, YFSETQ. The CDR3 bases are TGCGCCAGCAGCTTGGCCCCCGGGGAGAACACTGAAGCTTTCTTT. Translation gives CASSLAPGENTEAFF.

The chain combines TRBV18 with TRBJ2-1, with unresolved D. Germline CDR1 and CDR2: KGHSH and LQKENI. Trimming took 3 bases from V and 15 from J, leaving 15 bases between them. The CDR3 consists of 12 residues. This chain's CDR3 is CASSPARVQLFF. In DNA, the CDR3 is TGTGCCAGCTCACCCGCCCGGGTTCAGCTGTTCTTC.

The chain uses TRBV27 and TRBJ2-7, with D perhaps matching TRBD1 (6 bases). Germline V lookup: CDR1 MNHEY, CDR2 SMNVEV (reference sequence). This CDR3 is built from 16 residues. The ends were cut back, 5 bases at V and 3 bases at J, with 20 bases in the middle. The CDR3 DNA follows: TGTGCCAGCAGTCCAGAAAGAAGGGACACCGACTACGAGCAGTACTTC. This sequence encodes CASSPERRDTDYEQYF.

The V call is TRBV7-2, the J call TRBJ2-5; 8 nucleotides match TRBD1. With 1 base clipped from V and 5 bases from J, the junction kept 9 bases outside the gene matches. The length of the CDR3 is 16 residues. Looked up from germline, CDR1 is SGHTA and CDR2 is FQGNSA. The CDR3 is CASSLGQGASRETQYF. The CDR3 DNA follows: TGTGCCAGCAGCTTAGGGCAGGGGGCCTCTAGGGAGACCCAGTACTTC.

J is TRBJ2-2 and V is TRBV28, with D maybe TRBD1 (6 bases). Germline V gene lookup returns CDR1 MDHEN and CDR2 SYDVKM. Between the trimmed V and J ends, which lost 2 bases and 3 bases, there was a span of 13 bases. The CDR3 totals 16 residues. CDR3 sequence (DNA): TGTGCCAGCAGTTTAATGGACAGTGGATACACCGGGGAGCTGTTTTTT. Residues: CASSLMDSGYTGELFF.

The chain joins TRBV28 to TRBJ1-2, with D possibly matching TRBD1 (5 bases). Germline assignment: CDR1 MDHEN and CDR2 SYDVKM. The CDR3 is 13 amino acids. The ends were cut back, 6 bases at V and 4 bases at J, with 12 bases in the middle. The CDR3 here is CASRKDRTYGYTF. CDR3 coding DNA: TGTGCCAGCAGAAAAGACAGAACCTATGGCTACACCTTC.